The subject of this entry is one TCR beta chain. This entry comes from a study of CD8 T cells in Susac syndrome. CD8+ and CD4+ T cells circulating in blood were sequenced for TCR beta. Both CD4+ and CD8+ T cells were negatively isolated, and TEMRA cells underwent FACS enrichment. V shed 3 bases and J shed 2 bases, with 18 bases lying between them. This CDR3 has 16 amino acids. CDR1 and CDR2 from the germline V gene are GTSNPN and SVGIG (reference sequence). Reverse transcription used about 0.45 to 1 ug RNA and random hexamers. TCRdb ran MiXCR on the immunoSEQ multiplex PCR reads and lists one entry per CDR3 protein. The sample lists roughly 150,000 distinct CDR3 sequences, roughly 94% occurring once.

The V gene is TRBV30, the J gene TRBJ2-3; D is uncertain. This sequence originates from a human donor with multiple sclerosis. The specimen was CD8+ T cells from PBMCs. This CDR3 is CAWSPPGVGFTDTQYF. The CDR3 DNA sequence: TGTGCCTGGAGCCCGCCTGGGGTGGGGTTCACAGATACGCAGTATTTT.